This is a list of T cell receptor beta chains from one sample in a study of shared clonotypes between healthy human individuals. TCRdb's copy holds only in-frame clones and misses some; the assay was immunoSEQ multiplex PCR. The sample lists millions of clones, around nine tenths occurring once. Sequencing was done on a sample of naive CD4+ T cells sorted from blood. These receptors all stem from a man in his late teens or twenties in good health. CDR3s include the opening cysteine and the closing phenylalanine or tryptophan. The order of the fields is J gene, V gene, clone size, CDR3 protein. The size of a clone is reported for some rows only, either as once, few or many, or as a class for expanded clones.

TRBJ2-3 TRBV9 once CASSEDREYRTDTQYF
TRBJ2-7 TRBV28 - CASSLPQGGEQYF
TRBJ1-1 TRBV10-1 - CASRTGQSLAEYTEAFF
TRBJ2-7 TRBV5-1 - CASSPGTGVAYEQYF
TRBJ2-7 TRBV7-2 - CASSRVRSYEQYF
TRBJ2-3 TRBV30 - CAWSAVRTSGIRDTQYF
TRBJ2-5 TRBV5-5 - CASSLMAGLQETQYF
TRBJ2-5 TRBV19 - CASSVGLAGAETQYF
TRBJ1-1 TRBV6-5 - CASSQKDSEAFF
TRBJ2-1 TRBV7-7 - CASSSRLTPYNEQFF
TRBJ1-3 TRBV18 - CASSLRQDSGNTIYF
TRBJ2-3 TRBV6-5 - CASSRAGSLGDTQYF
TRBJ2-3 TRBV7-9 once CASRPLAGAGDTQYF
TRBJ2-1 TRBV7-3 once CASSWTRDNEQFF
TRBJ1-6 TRBV7-9 - CASSLVRGTNNSPLHF
TRBJ1-6 TRBV5-1 - CASSQKGQGSPLHF
TRBJ1-2 TRBV10-3 - CAISESSIPNYGYTF
TRBJ1-4 TRBV2 - CASSYSATNEKLFF
TRBJ2-2 TRBV7-7 - CASRDTGGETGELFF
- TRBV4-1 - CASSQEQGNAYEQYF
TRBJ1-1 TRBV5-4 - CASSLEGQGFRNTEAFF
TRBJ2-7 TRBV7-8 - CASSLEGLLSSYEQYF
TRBJ2-2 TRBV27 - CASSDRPDRVANTGELFF
TRBJ1-1 TRBV19 - CASSSGQTLNTEAFF
TRBJ2-1 TRBV29-1 - CSVVRGLEQFF
TRBJ2-7 TRBV30 - CAWSGRDRTYEQYF
TRBJ1-6 TRBV2 once CASRGDGDSPLHF
TRBJ1-4 TRBV5-1 - CASSFNREELFF